This T cell receptor beta chain was profiled in a study of T cell responses to AZD1222 COVID-19 vaccine. Study-wide results and limits: Only after the peak T cell response were repertoires sampled. Spike regions recognized by vaccine-associated CD4 TCRs spanned the protein, led by 160-218 and 743-854. Spike-specific TCR repertoires showed rising breadth and depth after two AZD1222 doses.

This clone was seen a single time. Its target is unknown. Method: immunoSEQ multiplex PCR; TCRdb's copy keeps in-frame clones and lacks some. The table shows under 170,000 clones, with more than 90% occurring only once. CDR3 length: 15 amino acids. V shed 1 base and J shed 0 bases, with 7 bases lying between them. Germline lookup yields CDR1 SNHLY and CDR2 FYNNEI. The material sequenced was peripheral blood, taken 28 days after the second AZD1222 dose. The source is an adult who received the AZD1222 COVID-19 vaccine. The J gene is TRBJ1-3, the V gene TRBV2; no clear D gene. CDR3 amino acids: CASSEDVSSGNTIYF. CDR3 coding DNA: TGTGCCAGCAGTGAAGACGTGAGCTCTGGAAACACCATATATTTT.